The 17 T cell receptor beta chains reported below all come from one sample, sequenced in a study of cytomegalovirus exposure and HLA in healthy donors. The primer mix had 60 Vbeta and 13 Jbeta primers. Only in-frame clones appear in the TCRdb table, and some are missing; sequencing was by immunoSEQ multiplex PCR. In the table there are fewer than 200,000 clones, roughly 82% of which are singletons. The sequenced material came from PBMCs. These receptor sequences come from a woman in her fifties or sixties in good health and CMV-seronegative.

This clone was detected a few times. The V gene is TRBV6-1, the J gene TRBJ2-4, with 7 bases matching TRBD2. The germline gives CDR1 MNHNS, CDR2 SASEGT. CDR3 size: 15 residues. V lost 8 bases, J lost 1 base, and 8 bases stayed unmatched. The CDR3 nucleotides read TGTGCCAGCGCGGGAGCGGTACTGGCCAAAAACATTCAGTACTTC. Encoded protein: CASAGAVLAKNIQYF.

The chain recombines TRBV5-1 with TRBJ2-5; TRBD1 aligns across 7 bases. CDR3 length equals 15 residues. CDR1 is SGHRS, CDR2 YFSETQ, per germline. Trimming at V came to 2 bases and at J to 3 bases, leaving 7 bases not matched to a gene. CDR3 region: CASSLGAGGKETQYF. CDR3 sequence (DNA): TGCGCCAGCAGCTTAGGGGCAGGGGGTAAAGAGACCCAGTACTTC.

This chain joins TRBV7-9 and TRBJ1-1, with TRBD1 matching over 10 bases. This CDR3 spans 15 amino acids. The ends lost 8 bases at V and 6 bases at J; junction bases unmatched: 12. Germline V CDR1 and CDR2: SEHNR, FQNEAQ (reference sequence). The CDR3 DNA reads TGTGCCAGCTTAACCGGGACAGGGGAGTACCCTGAAGCTTTCTTT. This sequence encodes CASLTGTGEYPEAFF. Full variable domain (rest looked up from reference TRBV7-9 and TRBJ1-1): DTGVSQNPRHKITKRGQNVTFRCDPISEHNRLYWYRQTLGQGPEFLTYFQNEAQLEKSRLLSDRFSAERPKGSFSTLEIQRTEQGDSAMYLCASLTGTGEYPEAFFGQGTRLTVV.

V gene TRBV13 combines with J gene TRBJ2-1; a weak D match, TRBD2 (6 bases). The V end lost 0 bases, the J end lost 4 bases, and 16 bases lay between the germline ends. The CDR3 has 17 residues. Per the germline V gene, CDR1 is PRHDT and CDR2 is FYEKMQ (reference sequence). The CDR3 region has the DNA TGTGCCAGCAGCTTAGGTTGGAGGGTTACCTTTTACAATGAGCAGTTCTTC. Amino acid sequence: CASSLGWRVTFYNEQFF. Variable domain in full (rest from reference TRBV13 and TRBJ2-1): AAGVIQSPRHLIKEKRETATLKCYPIPRHDTVYWYQQGPGQDPQFLISFYEKMQSDKGSIPDRFSAQQFSDYHSELNMSSLELGDSALYFCASSLGWRVTFYNEQFFGPGTRLTVL.

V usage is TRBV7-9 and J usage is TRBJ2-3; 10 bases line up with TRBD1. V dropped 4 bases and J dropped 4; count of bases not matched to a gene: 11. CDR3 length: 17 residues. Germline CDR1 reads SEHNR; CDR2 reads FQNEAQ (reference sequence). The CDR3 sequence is CASSSNLRQGASDTQYF. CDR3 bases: TGTGCCAGCAGCTCTAACCTGCGACAGGGGGCATCAGATACGCAGTATTTT.

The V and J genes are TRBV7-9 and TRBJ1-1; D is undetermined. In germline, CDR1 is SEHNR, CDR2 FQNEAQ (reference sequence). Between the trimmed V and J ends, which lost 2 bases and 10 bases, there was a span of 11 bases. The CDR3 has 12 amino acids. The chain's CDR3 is CASSLYDFRAFF. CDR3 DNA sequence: TGTGCCAGCAGCTTATATGATTTCAGAGCTTTCTTT. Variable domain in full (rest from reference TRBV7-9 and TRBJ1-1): DTGVSQNPRHKITKRGQNVTFRCDPISEHNRLYWYRQTLGQGPEFLTYFQNEAQLEKSRLLSDRFSAERPKGSFSTLEIQRTEQGDSAMYLCASSLYDFRAFFGQGTRLTVV.

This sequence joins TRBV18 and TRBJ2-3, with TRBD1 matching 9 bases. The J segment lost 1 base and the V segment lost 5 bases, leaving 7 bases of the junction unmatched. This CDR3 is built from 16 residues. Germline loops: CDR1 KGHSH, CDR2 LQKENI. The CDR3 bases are TGTGCCAGCTCAACCGGGACAGGGTATCGCACAGATACGCAGTATTTT. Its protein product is CASSTGTGYRTDTQYF.

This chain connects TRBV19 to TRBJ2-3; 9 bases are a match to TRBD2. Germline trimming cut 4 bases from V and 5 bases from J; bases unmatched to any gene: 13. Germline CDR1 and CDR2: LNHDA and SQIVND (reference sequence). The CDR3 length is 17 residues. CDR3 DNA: TGTGCCAGTAGTACCGACATAGCGGGGGAGGTTGGAGATACGCAGTATTTT. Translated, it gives CASSTDIAGEVGDTQYF.

The CDR3 here is CASSLASPSTDTQYF. CDR3 bases: TGTGCCAGCAGCTTGGCTAGTCCTAGCACAGATACGCAGTATTTT. The rearrangement links TRBV5-6 to TRBJ2-3; D ambiguous. The germline V and J ends were trimmed by 0 bases and 0 bases, with 8 bases remaining between them. Germline V lookup: CDR1 SGHDT, CDR2 YYEEEE. CDR3 length: 15 residues. The full variable domain, with the rest looked up from reference TRBV5-6 and TRBJ2-3, is DAGVTQSPTHLIKTRGQQVTLRCSPKSGHDTVSWYQQALGQGPQFIFQYYEEEERQRGNFPDRFSGHQFPNYSSELNVNALLLGDSALYLCASSLASPSTDTQYFGPGTRLTVL.

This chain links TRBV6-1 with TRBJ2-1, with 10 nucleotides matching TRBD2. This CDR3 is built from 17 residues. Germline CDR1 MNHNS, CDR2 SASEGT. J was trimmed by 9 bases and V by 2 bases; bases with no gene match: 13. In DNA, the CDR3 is TGTGCCAGCAGTGAATTAACTAGCGGGACCCGTCGAGGTGAGCAGTTCTTC. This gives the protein CASSELTSGTRRGEQFF.

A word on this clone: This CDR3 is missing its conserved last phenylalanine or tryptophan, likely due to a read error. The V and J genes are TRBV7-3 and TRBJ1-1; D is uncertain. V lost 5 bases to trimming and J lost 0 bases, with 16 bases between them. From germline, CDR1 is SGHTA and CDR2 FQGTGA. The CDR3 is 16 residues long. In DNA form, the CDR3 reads TGTGCCAGCAGCGACTCGCCCCGAAGTATGAACACTGAAGCTTTCCTT. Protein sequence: CASSDSPRSMNTEAFL.

The CDR3 DNA sequence: TGCAGCGTCCAAAAGGGGGCCGGCAATCAGCCCCAGCATTTT. Protein product: CSVQKGAGNQPQHF. The chain recombines TRBV29-1 with TRBJ1-5; 7 bases are shared with TRBD1. Germline V gene lookup returns CDR1 SQVTM and CDR2 ANQGSEA. The J segment lost 2 bases and the V segment lost 6 bases, leaving 7 bases of the junction unmatched. The CDR3 consists of 14 residues. Full variable domain (remainder filled in from reference TRBV29-1 and TRBJ1-5): SAVISQKPSRDICQRGTSLTIQCQVDSQVTMMFWYRQQPGQSLTLIATANQGSEATYESGFVIDKFPISRPNLTFSTLTVSNMSPEDSSIYLCSVQKGAGNQPQHFGDGTRLSIL.

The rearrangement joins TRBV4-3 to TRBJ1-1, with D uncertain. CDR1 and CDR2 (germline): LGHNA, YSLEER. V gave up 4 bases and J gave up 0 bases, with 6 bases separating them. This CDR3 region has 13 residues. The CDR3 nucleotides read TGCGCCAGCAGCCCCCGGGTGAACACTGAAGCTTTCTTT. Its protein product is CASSPRVNTEAFF.

The CDR3 here is CASSQPRAGGTYEQYF. The CDR3 DNA follows: TGCGCCAGCAGTCAACCGCGGGCGGGGGGGACCTACGAGCAGTACTTC. The chain uses TRBV5-1 and TRBJ2-7; 9 nucleotides match TRBD2. Germline V gives CDR1 SGHRS, CDR2 YFSETQ. This CDR3 spans 16 amino acids. V shed 5 bases, J shed 2 bases, and the junction held 11 bases outside the gene matches.

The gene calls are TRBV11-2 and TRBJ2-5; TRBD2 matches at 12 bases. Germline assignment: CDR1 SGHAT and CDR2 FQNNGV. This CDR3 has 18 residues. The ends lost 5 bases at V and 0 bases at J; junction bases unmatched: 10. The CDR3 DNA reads TGTGCCAGCAGCCGGGACGGGCTAGCGGGGGGGTACCAAGAGACCCAGTACTTC. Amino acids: CASSRDGLAGGYQETQYF.

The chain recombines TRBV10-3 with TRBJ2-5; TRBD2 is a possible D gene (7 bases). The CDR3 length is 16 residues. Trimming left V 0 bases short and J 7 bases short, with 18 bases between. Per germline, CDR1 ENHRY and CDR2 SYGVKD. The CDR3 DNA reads TGTGCCATCAGTGAGTCGACCTCCAAAAGGGGGGGGACCCAGTACTTC. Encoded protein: CAISESTSKRGGTQYF.

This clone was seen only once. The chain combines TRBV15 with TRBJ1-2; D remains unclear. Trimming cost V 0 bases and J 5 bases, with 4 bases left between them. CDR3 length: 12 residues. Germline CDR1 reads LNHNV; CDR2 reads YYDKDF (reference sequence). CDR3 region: CATSRDQYGYTF. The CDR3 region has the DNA TGTGCCACCAGCAGAGACCAGTATGGCTACACCTTC.